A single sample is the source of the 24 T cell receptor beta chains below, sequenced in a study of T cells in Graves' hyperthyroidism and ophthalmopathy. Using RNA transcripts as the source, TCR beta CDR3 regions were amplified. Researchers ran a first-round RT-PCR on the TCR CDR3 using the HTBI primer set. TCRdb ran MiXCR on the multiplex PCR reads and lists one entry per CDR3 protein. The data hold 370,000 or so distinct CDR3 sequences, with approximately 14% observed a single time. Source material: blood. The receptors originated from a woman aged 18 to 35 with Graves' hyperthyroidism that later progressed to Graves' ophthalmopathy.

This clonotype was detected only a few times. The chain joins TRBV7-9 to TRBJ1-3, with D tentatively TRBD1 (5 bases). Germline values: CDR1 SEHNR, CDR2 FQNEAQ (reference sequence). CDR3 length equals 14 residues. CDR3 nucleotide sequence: TGTTTAGGTGGGGCTCCTAGCTCTGGAAACACCATATATTTT. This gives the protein CLGGAPSSGNTIYF.

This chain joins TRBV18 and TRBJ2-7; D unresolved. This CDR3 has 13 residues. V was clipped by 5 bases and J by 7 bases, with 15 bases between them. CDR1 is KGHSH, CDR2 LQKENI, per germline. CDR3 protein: CASSYSAVREQYF. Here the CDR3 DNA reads TGTGCCAGCTCATACTCGGCGGTTAGAGAGCAGTACTTC.

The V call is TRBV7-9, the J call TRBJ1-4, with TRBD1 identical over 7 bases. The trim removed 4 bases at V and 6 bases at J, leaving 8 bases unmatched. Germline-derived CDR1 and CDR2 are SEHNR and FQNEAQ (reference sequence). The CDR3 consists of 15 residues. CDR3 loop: CASSSDTGVDEKLFF. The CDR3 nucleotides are TGTGCCAGCAGCTCTGATACAGGGGTGGATGAAAAACTGTTTTTT.

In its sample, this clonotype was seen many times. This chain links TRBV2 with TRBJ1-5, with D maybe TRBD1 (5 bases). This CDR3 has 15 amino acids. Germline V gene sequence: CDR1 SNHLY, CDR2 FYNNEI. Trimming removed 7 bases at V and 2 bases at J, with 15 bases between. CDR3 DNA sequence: TGTGCCAGCATGAGGGAAAAGGGGCGCAATCAGCCCCAGCATTTT. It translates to CASMREKGRNQPQHF.

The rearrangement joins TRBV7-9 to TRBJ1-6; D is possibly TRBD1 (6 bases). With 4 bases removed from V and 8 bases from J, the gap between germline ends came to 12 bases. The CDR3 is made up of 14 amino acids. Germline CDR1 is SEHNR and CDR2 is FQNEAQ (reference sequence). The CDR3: CASSSQGSYSPLHF. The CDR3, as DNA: TGTGCCAGCAGCTCCCAGGGGTCTTATTCACCCCTCCACTTT.

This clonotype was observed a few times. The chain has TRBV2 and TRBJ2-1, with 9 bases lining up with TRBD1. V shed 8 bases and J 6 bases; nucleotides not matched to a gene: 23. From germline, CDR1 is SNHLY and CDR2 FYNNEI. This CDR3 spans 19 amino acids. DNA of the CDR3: TGTGCCAGCTCACCAACCGGGACAGGGTATATTATAAATAGCAATGAGCAGTTCTTC. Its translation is CASSPTGTGYIINSNEQFF. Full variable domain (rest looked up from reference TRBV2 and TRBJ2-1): EPEVTQTPSHQVTQMGQEVILRCVPISNHLYFYWYRQILGQKVEFLVSFYNNEISEKSEIFDDQFSVERPDGSNFTLKIRSTKLEDSAMYFCASSPTGTGYIINSNEQFFGPGTRLTVL.

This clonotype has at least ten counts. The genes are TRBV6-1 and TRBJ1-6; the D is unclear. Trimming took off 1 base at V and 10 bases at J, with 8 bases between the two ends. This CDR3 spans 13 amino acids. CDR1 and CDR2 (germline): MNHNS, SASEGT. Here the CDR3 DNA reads TGTGCCAGCAGTGAAGAGCGGGTATCACCCCTCCACTTT. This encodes CASSEERVSPLHF.

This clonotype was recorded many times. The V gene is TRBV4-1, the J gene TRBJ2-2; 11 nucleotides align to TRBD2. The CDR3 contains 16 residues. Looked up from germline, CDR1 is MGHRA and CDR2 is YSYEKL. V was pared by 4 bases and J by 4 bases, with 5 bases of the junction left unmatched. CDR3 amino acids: CASSLTSGSITGELFF. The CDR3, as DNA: TGCGCCAGCAGCCTAACTAGCGGGAGTATCACCGGGGAGCTGTTTTTT.

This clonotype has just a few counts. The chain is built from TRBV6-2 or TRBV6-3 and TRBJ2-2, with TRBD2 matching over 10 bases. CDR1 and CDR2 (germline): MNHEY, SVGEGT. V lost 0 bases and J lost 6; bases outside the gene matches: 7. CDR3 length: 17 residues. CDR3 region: CASSYSMGLAYAGELFF. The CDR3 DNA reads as TGTGCCAGCAGTTACTCAATGGGACTAGCGTACGCCGGGGAGCTGTTTTTT.

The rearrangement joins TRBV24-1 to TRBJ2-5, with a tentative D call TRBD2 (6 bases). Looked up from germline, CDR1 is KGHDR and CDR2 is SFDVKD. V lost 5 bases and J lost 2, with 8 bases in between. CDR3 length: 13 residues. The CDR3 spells CATSGRGQETQYF. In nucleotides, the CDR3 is TGTGCCACCAGTGGCCGGGGGCAAGAGACCCAGTACTTC.

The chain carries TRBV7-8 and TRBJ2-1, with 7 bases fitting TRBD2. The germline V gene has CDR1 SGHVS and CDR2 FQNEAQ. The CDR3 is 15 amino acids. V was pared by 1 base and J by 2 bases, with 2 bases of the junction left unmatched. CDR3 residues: CASSLVLAAYNEQFF. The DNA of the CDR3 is TGTGCCAGCAGCTTAGTGCTAGCGGCCTACAATGAGCAGTTCTTC.

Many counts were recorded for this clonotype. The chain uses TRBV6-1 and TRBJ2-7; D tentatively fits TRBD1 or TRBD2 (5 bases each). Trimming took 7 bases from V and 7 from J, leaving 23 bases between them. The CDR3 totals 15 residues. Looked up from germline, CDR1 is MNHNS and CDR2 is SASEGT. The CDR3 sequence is CASTNKADGAKEQYF. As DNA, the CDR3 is TGTGCCAGCACCAACAAGGCGGACGGGGCTAAAGAGCAGTACTTC.

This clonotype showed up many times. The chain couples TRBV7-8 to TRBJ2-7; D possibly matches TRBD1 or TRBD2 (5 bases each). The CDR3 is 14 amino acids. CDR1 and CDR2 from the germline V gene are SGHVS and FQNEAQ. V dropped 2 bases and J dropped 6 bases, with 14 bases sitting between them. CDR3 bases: TGTGCCAGCAGCTTACTGGCCAGGGAGATCGAGCAGTACTTC. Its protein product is CASSLLAREIEQYF.

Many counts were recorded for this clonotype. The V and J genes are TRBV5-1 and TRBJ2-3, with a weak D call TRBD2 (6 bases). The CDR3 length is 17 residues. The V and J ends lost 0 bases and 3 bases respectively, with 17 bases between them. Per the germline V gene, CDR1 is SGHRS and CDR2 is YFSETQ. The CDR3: CASSLAVRLDLTDTQYF. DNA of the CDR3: TGCGCCAGCAGCTTGGCCGTCCGACTAGACCTTACAGATACGCAGTATTTT.

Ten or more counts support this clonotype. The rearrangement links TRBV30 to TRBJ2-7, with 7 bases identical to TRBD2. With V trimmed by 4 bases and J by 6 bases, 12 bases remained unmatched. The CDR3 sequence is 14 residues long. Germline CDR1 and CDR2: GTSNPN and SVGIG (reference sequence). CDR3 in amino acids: CAWTQRGSPSEQYF. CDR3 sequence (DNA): TGTGCCTGGACCCAGCGGGGTTCCCCTAGCGAGCAGTACTTC.

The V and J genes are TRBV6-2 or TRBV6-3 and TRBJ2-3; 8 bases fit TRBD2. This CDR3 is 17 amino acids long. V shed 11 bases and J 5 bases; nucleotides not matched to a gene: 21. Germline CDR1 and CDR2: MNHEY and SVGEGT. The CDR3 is CAVQNYYKREIGDTQYF. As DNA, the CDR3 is TGTGCCGTACAAAACTATTATAAGCGGGAGATCGGAGATACGCAGTATTTT.

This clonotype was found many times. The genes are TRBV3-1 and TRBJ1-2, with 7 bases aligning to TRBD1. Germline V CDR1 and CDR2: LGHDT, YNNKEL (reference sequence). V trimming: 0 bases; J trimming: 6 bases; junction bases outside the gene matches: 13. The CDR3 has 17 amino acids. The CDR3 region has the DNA TGTGCCAGCAGCCAAGATCTTGGCGGGCAGGGGGGGAATGGCTACACCTTC. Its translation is CASSQDLGGQGGNGYTF.

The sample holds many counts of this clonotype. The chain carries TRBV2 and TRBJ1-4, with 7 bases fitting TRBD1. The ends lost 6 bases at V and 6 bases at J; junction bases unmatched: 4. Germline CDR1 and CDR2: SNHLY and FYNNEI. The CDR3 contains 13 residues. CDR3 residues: CASRGRGDEKLFF. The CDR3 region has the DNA TGTGCCAGCAGGGGCAGGGGGGATGAAAAACTGTTTTTT.

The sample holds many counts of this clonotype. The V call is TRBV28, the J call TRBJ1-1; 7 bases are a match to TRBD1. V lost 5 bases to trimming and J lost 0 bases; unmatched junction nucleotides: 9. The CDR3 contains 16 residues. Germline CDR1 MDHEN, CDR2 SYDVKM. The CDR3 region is CASSPPTGTMNTEAFF. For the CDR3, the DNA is TGTGCCAGCAGTCCCCCGACAGGGACTATGAACACTGAAGCTTTCTTT. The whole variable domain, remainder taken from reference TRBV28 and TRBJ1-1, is DVKVTQSSRYLVKRTGEKVFLECVQDMDHENMFWYRQDPGLGLRLIYFSYDVKMKEKGDIPEGYSVSREKKERFSLILESASTNQTSMYLCASSPPTGTMNTEAFFGQGTRLTVV.

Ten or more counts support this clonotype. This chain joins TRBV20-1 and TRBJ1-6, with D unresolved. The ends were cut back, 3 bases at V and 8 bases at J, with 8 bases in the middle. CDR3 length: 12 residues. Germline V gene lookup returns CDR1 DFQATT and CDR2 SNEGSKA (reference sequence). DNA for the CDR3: TGCAGTGCTAGGGAGACCGATTCACCCCTCCACTTT. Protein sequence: CSARETDSPLHF.

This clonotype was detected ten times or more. The CDR3 DNA is TGTGCCAGCATAGGACCCCCCCCCGGGACAGCCTACGAGCAGTACTTC. Amino acid sequence: CASIGPPPGTAYEQYF. V and J are TRBV6-1 and TRBJ2-7; 7 positions agree with TRBD1. CDR3 length: 16 residues. Losses at the gene ends were 7 bases for V and 2 bases for J; bases not matched to a gene: 14. Germline CDR1 is MNHNS and CDR2 is SASEGT.

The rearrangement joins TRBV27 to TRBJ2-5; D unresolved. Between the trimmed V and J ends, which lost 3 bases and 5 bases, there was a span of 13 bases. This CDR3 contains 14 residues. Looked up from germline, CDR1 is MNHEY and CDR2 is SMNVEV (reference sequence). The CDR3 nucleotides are TGTGCCAGCAGTTTGGGCAGGAGTGGTGAGACCCAGTACTTC. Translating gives CASSLGRSGETQYF.

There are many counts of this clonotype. CDR3 DNA: TGCGCCAGCAGCCAAAGGAGCGGGAGGGGGAATGAGCAGTTCTTC. Translation: CASSQRSGRGNEQFF. The genes are TRBV4-3 and TRBJ2-1; 10 nucleotides match TRBD2. The germline V gene encodes CDR1 LGHNA and CDR2 YSLEER. The CDR3 has 15 residues. Trimming cost V 2 bases and J 7 bases; bases outside gene matches: 5.

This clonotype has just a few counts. Here the CDR3 DNA reads TGTGCCAGCAACATACAGGGCAATGAGCAGTTCTTC. It specifies CASNIQGNEQFF. This chain joins TRBV2 and TRBJ2-1; the D gene is possibly TRBD1 (6 bases). This CDR3 has 12 residues. Trimming removed 7 bases from V and 6 bases from J, with 10 bases in between. CDR1 and CDR2 (germline): SNHLY, FYNNEI.